A single sample gave rise to the 15 T cell receptor beta chains below, sequenced in a study of identical twins. MiXCR, run by TCRdb on the 5' RACE reads, gives a single entry per CDR3 protein. Of about 520,000 distinct CDR3 sequences in the sample, 20% to 25% are singletons; the top ten hold around 1%. The same sample was also studied in work on T cells expressing NK-cell markers.

The specimen sequenced was CD4+ T cells sorted from blood. The receptors derive from a woman aged 18-35 years in good health.

The gene calls are TRBV20-1 and TRBJ2-7, with 7 bases identical to TRBD2. The CDR3 is made up of 14 amino acids. Germline V gene lookup returns CDR1 DFQATT and CDR2 SNEGSKA (reference sequence). The trim removed 3 bases at V and 1 base at J, leaving 6 bases unmatched. The CDR3 loop reads CSASWAGASYEQYF. CDR3 coding DNA: TGCAGTGCTAGTTGGGCGGGAGCTTCCTACGAGCAGTACTTC.

The J gene is TRBJ2-7, the V gene TRBV5-1, with D perhaps matching TRBD1 (6 bases). Germline values: CDR1 SGHRS, CDR2 YFSETQ. V lost 0 bases to trimming and J lost 3 bases, with 13 bases between them. The CDR3 covers 15 residues. CDR3 amino acids: CASSLDTGNSYEQYF. The CDR3, as DNA: TGCGCCAGCAGCTTGGACACAGGGAATAGCTACGAGCAGTACTTC.

This clonotype was observed a few times. CDR3 nucleotide sequence: TGTGCCAGCAGAGGGCCAGGGAGGGAGACGGGGGCCAACGTCCTGACTTTC. Translating it yields CASRGPGRETGANVLTF. V is TRBV6-1 and J is TRBJ2-6; 7 positions match TRBD2. Germline V lookup: CDR1 MNHNS, CDR2 SASEGT. The CDR3 runs 17 residues. Unmatched junction bases numbered 12, after V lost 6 bases and J lost 4 bases.

The chain recombines TRBV10-2 with TRBJ2-3; 9 bases line up with TRBD1. CDR3 length: 15 residues. V lost 4 bases to trimming and J lost 3 bases; unmatched junction nucleotides: 5. The V gene's germline CDR1 is WSHSY and CDR2 SAAADI. CDR3 in amino acids: CASSGDRVLTDTQYF. CDR3 nucleotides: TGCGCCAGCAGTGGGGACAGGGTGCTGACAGATACGCAGTATTTT.

This chain uses TRBV27 with TRBJ1-5; the D is unclear. Germline assignment: CDR1 MNHEY and CDR2 SMNVEV (reference sequence). The germline V and J ends were trimmed by 0 bases and 4 bases, with 19 bases remaining between them. This CDR3 spans 18 amino acids. CDR3 sequence: CASSLSFSPVLPNQPQHF. The CDR3 region has the DNA TGTGCCAGCAGTTTATCGTTCAGCCCAGTTTTACCTAATCAGCCCCAGCATTTT.

This chain links TRBV11-3 with TRBJ1-2, with D possibly TRBD1 on 5 matching bases. Germline values: CDR1 SGHNT, CDR2 YENEEA. CDR3 length equals 14 residues. V was trimmed by 3 bases and J by 3 bases, leaving 11 bases between them. The CDR3 DNA reads TGTGCCAGCAGCTTCTCAGGGCTCGACTATGGCTACACCTTC. Translation: CASSFSGLDYGYTF.

The chain carries TRBV6-4 and TRBJ2-5; 7 nucleotides match TRBD1. Germline loops: CDR1 MRHNA, CDR2 SNTAGT. CDR3 size: 14 residues. Trimming cost V 3 bases and J 5 bases; bases outside gene matches: 6. CDR3 sequence: CASSEGTASETQYF. CDR3 sequence (DNA): TGTGCCAGCAGTGAAGGGACAGCAAGCGAGACCCAGTACTTC.

The CDR3 reads CASSKGARPEAFF. The CDR3 DNA is TGTGCCAGCAGTAAGGGGGCGAGGCCTGAAGCTTTCTTT. The chain couples TRBV13 to TRBJ1-1, with 7 bases that match TRBD1. V lost 6 bases to trimming and J lost 6 bases; unmatched junction nucleotides: 7. This CDR3 has 13 amino acids. CDR1 is PRHDT, CDR2 FYEKMQ, per germline (reference sequence).

The chain is built from TRBV5-1 and TRBJ2-2, with TRBD1 identical over 9 bases. After removal of 3 bases from V and 2 bases from J, the junction contained 5 bases not matched to a gene. The CDR3 totals 16 residues. Germline lookup yields CDR1 SGHRS and CDR2 YFSETQ. The CDR3 region is CASSSGTGPNTGELFF. CDR3 bases: TGCGCCAGCAGCTCCGGGACAGGGCCAAACACCGGGGAGCTGTTTTTT.

The chain has TRBV9 and TRBJ2-7; unclear D gene. The CDR3 runs 12 residues. V was clipped by 5 bases and J by 1 base, with 7 bases between them. In germline, CDR1 is SGDLS, CDR2 YYNGEE. The CDR3 loop is CASRADSYEQYF. The CDR3, as DNA: TGTGCCAGCAGGGCTGATTCCTACGAGCAGTACTTC.

The chain couples TRBV2 to TRBJ2-5; tentative D call: TRBD2 (5 bases). V lost 3 bases and J 0 bases, leaving 17 bases between the germline ends. The CDR3 runs to 17 residues. Germline CDR1 SNHLY, CDR2 FYNNEI. CDR3 residues: CASSEGKVYGNQETQYF. CDR3 nucleotides: TGTGCCAGCAGTGAGGGAAAGGTGTACGGGAACCAAGAGACCCAGTACTTC.

V is TRBV7-2 and J is TRBJ2-1, with 7 positions matching TRBD2. The CDR3 extends over 16 amino acids. The trim removed 0 bases at V and 4 bases at J, leaving 6 bases unmatched. Germline assignment: CDR1 SGHTA and CDR2 FQGNSA. CDR3 residues: CASSLAGASGYNEQFF. CDR3 in DNA: TGTGCCAGCAGCTTAGCTGGGGCTAGCGGATACAATGAGCAGTTCTTC.

The gene calls are TRBV5-1 and TRBJ1-2; D remains ambiguous. V dropped 0 bases and J dropped 0 bases, with 9 bases sitting between them. The CDR3 has 15 amino acids. Germline values: CDR1 SGHRS, CDR2 YFSETQ. The CDR3 sequence: CASSLAWSSNYGYTF. The CDR3 DNA reads as TGCGCCAGCAGCTTGGCCTGGAGCTCTAACTATGGCTACACCTTC.

The rearrangement uses TRBV11-2 and TRBJ2-7; D is possibly TRBD2 (6 bases). The CDR3 is 14 residues long. Germline assignment: CDR1 SGHAT and CDR2 FQNNGV. The germline V and J ends were trimmed by 7 bases and 3 bases, with 16 bases remaining between them. The CDR3 DNA is TGTGCCAGCATCCCGAGCGGGTACAGCTACGAGCAGTACTTC. Protein sequence: CASIPSGYSYEQYF.

This clonotype was detected a few times. The chain is built from TRBV4-2 and TRBJ2-5; TRBD2 aligns across 10 bases. This CDR3 is built from 15 residues. Per germline, CDR1 LGHNA and CDR2 YNFKEQ. The trim removed 2 bases at V and 6 bases at J, leaving 6 bases unmatched. CDR3 in DNA: TGTGCCAGCAGCCAATCTAGCGGGGGTGAGAAGACCCAGTACTTC. It yields the protein CASSQSSGGEKTQYF.